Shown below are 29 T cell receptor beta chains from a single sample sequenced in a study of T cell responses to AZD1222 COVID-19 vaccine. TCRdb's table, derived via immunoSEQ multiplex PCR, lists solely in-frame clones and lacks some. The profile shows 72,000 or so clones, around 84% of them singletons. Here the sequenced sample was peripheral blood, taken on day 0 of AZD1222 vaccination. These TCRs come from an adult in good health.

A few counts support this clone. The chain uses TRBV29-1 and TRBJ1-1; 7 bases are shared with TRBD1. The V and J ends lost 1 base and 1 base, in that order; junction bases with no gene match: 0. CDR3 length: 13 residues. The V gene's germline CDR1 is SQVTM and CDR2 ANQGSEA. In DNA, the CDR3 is TGCAGCGTTGAAGGACAGGGGAACACTGAAGCTTTCTTT. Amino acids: CSVEGQGNTEAFF.

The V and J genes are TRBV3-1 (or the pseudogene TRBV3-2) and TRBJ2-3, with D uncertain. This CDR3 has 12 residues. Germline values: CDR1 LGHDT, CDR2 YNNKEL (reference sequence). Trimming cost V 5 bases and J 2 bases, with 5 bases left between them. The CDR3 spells CASSAVTDTQYF. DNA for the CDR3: TGTGCCAGCAGCGCTGTCACAGATACGCAGTATTTT.

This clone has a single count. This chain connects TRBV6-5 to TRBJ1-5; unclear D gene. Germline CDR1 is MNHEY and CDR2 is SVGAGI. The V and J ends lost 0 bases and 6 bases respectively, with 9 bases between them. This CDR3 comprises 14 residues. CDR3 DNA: TGTGCCAGCAGTTACTCGAGAGGGAGTCAGCCCCAGCATTTT. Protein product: CASSYSRGSQPQHF.

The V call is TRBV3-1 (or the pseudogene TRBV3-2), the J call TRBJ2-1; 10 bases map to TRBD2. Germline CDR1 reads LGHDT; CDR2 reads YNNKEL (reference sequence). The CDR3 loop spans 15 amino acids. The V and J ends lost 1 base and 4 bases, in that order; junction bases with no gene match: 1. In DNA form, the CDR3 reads TGTGCCAGCAGCCAAGCTAGCGGGGGTTACAATGAGCAGTTCTTC. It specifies CASSQASGGYNEQFF.

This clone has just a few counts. DNA of the CDR3: TGTGCCAGCAGCTTAGAGGGTGACGGGGGGGAAGTTAGGTACACTGAAGCTTTCTTT. It yields the protein CASSLEGDGGEVRYTEAFF. The chain carries TRBV7-6 and TRBJ1-1; D perhaps matches TRBD1 (5 bases). Germline lookup yields CDR1 SGHVS and CDR2 FNYEAQ. V lost 1 base and J 3 bases, leaving 24 bases between the germline ends. The CDR3 length is 19 residues.

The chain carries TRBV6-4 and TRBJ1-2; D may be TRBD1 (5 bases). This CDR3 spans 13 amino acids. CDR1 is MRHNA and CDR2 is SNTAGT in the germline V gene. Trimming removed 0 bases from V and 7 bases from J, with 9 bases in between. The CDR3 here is CASSDSGTGGYTF. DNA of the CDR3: TGTGCCAGCAGTGACTCTGGGACGGGTGGCTACACCTTC.

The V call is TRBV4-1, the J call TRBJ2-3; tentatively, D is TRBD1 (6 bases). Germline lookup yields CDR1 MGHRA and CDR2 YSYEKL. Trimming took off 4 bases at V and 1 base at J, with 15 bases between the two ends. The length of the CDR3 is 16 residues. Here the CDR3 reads CASSPFLDSRTDTQYF. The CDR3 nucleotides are TGCGCCAGCAGCCCTTTTCTGGACAGTCGCACAGATACGCAGTATTTT.

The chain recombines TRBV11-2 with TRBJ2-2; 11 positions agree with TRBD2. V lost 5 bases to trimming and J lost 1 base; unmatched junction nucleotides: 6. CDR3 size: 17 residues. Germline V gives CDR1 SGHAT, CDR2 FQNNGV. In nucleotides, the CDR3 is TGTGCCAGCAGCAAGGGACTAGCGGAGGGGAACACCGGGGAGCTGTTTTTT. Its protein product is CASSKGLAEGNTGELFF.

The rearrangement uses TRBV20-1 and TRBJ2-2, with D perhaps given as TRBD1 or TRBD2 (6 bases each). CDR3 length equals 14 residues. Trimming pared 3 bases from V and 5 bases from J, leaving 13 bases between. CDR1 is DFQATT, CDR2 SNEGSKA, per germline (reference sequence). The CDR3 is CSASPGAGTGELFF. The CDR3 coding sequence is TGCAGTGCTAGTCCGGGGGCCGGGACCGGGGAGCTGTTTTTT.

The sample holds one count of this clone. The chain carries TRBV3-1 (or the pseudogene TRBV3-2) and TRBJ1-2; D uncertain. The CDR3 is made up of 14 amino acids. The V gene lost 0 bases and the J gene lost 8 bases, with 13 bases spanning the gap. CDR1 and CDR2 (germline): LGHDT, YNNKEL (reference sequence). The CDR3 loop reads CASSQDPRYGGYTF. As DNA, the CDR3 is TGTGCCAGCAGCCAAGACCCCAGGTACGGAGGCTACACCTTC.

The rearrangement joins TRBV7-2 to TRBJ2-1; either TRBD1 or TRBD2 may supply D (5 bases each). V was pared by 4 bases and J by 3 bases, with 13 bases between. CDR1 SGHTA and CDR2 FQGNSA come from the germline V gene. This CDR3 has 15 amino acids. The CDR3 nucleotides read TGTGCCAGCAGCTCACAACCGGGGCTCTACAATGAGCAGTTCTTC. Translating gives CASSSQPGLYNEQFF.

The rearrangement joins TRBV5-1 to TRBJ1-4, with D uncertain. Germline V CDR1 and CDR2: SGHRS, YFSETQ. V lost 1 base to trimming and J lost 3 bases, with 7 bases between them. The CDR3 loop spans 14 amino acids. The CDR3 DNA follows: TGCGCCAGCAGCTTGTTTGGGGCTAATGAAAAACTGTTTTTT. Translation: CASSLFGANEKLFF.

The CDR3 DNA reads as TGTGCCACCAGTGATAATACAGGGACTGAAGCTTTCTTT. Translated, it gives CATSDNTGTEAFF. The V call is TRBV24-1, the J call TRBJ1-1; a weak D match, TRBD1 (6 bases). CDR1 is KGHDR and CDR2 is SFDVKD in the germline V gene. Trimming shortened V by 3 bases and J by 5 bases, and 9 bases separated the two germline ends. The CDR3 is made up of 13 amino acids.

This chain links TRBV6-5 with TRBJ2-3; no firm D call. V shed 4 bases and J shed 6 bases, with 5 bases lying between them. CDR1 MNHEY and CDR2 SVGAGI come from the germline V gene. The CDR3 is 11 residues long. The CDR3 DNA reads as TGTGCCAGCAGTTCTTGGGATACGCAGTATTTT. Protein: CASSSWDTQYF.

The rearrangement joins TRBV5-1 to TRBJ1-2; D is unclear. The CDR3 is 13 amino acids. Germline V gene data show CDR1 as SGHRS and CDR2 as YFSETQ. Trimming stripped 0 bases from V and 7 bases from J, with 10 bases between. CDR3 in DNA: TGCGCCAGCAGCTTGGTTGGCTTGAGTGGCTACACCTTC. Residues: CASSLVGLSGYTF.

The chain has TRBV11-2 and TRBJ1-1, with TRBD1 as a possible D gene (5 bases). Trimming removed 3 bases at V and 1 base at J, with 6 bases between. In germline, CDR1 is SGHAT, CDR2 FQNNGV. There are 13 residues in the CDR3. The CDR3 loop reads CASSFTGNTEAFF. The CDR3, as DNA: TGTGCCAGCAGCTTCACAGGGAACACTGAAGCTTTCTTT.

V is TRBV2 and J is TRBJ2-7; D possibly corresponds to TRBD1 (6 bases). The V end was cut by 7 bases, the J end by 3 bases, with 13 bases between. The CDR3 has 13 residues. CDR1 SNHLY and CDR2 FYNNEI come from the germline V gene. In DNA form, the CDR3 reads TGTGCCAGCAAGGGGGACCTCCTCTACGAGCAGTACTTC. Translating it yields CASKGDLLYEQYF.

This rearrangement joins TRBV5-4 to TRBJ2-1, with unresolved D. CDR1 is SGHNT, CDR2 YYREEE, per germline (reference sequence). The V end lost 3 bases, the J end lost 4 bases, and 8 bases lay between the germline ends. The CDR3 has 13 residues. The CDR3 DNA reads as TGTGCCAGCAGCTCTTCAACATACAATGAGCAGTTCTTC. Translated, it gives CASSSSTYNEQFF.

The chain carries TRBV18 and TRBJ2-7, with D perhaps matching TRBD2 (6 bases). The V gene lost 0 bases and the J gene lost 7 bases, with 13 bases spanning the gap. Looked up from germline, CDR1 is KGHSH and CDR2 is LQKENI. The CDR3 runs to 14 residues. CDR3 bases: TGTGCCAGCTCACCACCGGCGTGGGCGGGGGAGCAGTACTTC. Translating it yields CASSPPAWAGEQYF.

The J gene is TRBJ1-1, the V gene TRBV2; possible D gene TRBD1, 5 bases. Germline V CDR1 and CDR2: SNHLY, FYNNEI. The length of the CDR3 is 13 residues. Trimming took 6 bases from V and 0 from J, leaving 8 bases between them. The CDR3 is CASRADMNTEAFF. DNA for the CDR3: TGTGCCAGCAGGGCGGACATGAACACTGAAGCTTTCTTT.

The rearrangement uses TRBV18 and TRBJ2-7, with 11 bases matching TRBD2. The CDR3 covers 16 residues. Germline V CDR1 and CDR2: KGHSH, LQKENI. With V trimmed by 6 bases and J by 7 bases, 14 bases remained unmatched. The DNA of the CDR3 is TGTGCCAGCTCCCCCCCGGGACTAGCGGCCTCGGGAGAGCAGTACTTC. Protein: CASSPPGLAASGEQYF.

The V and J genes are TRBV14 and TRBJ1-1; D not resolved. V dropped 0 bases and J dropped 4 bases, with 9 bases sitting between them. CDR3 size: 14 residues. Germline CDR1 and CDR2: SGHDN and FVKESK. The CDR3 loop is CASSQEWFSTEAFF. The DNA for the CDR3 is TGTGCCAGCAGCCAAGAGTGGTTTAGCACTGAAGCTTTCTTT.

CDR3 loop: CASSQAGDRELFF. The CDR3 DNA reads as TGTGCCAGCAGCCAAGCTGGCGACCGGGAGCTGTTTTTT. The gene calls are TRBV3-1 (or the pseudogene TRBV3-2) and TRBJ2-2; D is uncertain. The CDR3 runs to 13 residues. Germline V gene sequence: CDR1 LGHDT, CDR2 YNNKEL (reference sequence). The V gene lost 1 base and the J gene lost 9 bases, with 9 bases spanning the gap.

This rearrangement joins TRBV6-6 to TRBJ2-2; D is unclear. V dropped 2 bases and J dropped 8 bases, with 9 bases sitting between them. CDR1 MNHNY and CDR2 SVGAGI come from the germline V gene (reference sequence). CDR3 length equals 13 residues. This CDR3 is CASSYHPLGELFF. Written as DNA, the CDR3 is TGTGCCAGCAGTTACCACCCACTGGGGGAGCTGTTTTTT.

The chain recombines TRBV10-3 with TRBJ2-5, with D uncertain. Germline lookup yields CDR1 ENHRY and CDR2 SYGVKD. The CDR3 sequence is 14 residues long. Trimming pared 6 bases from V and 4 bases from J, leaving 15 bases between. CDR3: CAISEGSFSETQYF. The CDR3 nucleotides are TGTGCCATCAGCGAAGGCAGCTTCTCAGAGACCCAGTACTTC.

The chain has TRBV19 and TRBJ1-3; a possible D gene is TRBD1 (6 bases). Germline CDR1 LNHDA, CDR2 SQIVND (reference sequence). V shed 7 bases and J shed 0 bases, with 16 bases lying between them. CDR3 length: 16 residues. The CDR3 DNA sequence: TGTGCCAGTATGCGGACAGCGATTATCTCTGGAAACACCATATATTTT. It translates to CASMRTAIISGNTIYF. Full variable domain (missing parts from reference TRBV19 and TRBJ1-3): DGGITQSPKYLFRKEGQNVTLSCEQNLNHDAMYWYRQDPGQGLRLIYYSQIVNDFQKGDIAEGYSVSREKKESFPLTVTSAQKNPTAFYLCASMRTAIISGNTIYFGEGSWLTVV.

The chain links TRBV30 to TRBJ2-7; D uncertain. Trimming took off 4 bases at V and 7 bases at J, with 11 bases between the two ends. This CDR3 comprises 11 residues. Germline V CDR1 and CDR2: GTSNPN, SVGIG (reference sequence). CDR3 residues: CAWKLKGEQYF. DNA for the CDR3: TGTGCCTGGAAGCTGAAAGGGGAGCAGTACTTC.

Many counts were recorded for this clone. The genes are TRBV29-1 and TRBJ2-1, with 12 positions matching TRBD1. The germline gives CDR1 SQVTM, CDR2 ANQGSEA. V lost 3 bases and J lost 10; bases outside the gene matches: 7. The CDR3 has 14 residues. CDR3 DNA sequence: TGCAGCGTTGAGGGACAGGGGGCGCGTTGGGAGCAGTTCTTC. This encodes CSVEGQGARWEQFF.

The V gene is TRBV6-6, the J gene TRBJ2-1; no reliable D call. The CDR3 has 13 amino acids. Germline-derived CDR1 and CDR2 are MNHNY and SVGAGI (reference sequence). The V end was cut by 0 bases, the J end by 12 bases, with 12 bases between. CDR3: CASSYSVPPVQFF. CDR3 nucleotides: TGTGCCAGCAGTTACTCCGTCCCGCCTGTGCAGTTCTTC.